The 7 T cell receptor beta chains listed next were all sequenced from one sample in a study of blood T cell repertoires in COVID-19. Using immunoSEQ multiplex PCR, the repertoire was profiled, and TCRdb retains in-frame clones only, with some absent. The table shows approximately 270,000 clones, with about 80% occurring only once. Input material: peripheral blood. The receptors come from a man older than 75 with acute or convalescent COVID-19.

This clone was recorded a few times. The CDR3 here is CASSSFGARDTQYF. The CDR3 DNA reads as TGTGCCAGCAGCTCCTTTGGGGCCAGAGATACGCAGTATTTT. The rearrangement links TRBV6-2 or TRBV6-3 to TRBJ2-3; a possible D gene is TRBD1 (5 bases). The CDR3 has 14 residues. Germline CDR1 is MNHEY and CDR2 is SVGEGT. Trimming cost V 6 bases and J 5 bases, with 15 bases left between them.

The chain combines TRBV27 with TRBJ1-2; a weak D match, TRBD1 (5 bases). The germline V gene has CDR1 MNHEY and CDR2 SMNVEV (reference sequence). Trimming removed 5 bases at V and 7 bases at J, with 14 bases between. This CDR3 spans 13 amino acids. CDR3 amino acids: CASSPQGLGGYTF. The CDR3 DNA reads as TGTGCCAGCAGTCCTCAGGGACTTGGTGGCTACACCTTC.

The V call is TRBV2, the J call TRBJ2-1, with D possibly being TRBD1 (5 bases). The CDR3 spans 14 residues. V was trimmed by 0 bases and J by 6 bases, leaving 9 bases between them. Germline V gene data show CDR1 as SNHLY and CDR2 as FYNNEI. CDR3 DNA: TGTGCCAGCAGTGAAGCCCAGGGTCGCAATGAGCAGTTCTTC. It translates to CASSEAQGRNEQFF.

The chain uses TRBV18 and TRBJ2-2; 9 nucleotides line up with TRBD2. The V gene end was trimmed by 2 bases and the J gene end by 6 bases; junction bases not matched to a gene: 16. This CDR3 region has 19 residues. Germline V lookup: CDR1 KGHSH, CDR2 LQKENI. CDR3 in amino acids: CASSPWSASGAVVAGELFF. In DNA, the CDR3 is TGTGCCAGCTCACCATGGTCGGCTAGCGGGGCGGTCGTAGCCGGGGAGCTGTTTTTT.

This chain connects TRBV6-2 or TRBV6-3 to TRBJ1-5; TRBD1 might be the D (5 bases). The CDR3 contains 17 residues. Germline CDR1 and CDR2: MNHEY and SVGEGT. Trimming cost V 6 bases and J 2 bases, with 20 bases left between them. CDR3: CASSRGLGPGGNQPQHF. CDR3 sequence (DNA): TGTGCCAGCAGCAGAGGCCTTGGGCCGGGGGGCAATCAGCCCCAGCATTTT.

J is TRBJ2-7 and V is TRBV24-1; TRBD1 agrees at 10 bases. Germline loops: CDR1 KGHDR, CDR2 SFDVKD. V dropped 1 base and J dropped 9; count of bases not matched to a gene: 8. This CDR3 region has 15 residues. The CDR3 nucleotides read TGTGCCACCAGTGATTTAGGAGACAGGGGGCGACGGCAGTACTTC. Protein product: CATSDLGDRGRRQYF.

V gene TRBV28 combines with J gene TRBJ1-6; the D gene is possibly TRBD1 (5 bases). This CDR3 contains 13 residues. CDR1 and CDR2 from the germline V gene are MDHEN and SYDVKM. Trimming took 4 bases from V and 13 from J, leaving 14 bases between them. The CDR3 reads CASSYRPRGPLHF. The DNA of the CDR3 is TGTGCCAGCAGTTACCGGCCCCGGGGGCCCCTCCACTTT.